This T cell receptor (beta chain) derives from a study of CD8 T cells in Susac syndrome. Findings and caveats of the study: That the number of individuals in its TCR sequencing and HLA analysis was relatively small was acknowledged by the study.

V was clipped by 3 bases and J by 4 bases, with 6 bases between them. This CDR3 spans 13 amino acids. Patients with Susac syndrome fulfilled recently defined diagnostic criteria for definite or probable disease. About this clonotype: Its antigen is undetermined.

A quantity of about 0.5 to 1 ug RNA underwent reverse transcription using random hexamers. Amplification of the TCR beta CDR3 was carried out by immunoSEQ multiplex PCR, which spanned a total of 54 Vbeta and 13 Jbeta segments. TCRdb reprocessed the immunoSEQ multiplex PCR reads with MiXCR, giving one entry per CDR3 protein. In the table there are about 180,000 distinct CDR3 sequences, about 95% of which are singletons. The receptor was derived from a human donor with Susac syndrome. Material: CD4+ T cells from PBMCs. The chain has TRBV12-3 or TRBV12-4 and TRBJ2-2; D unresolved. CDR3: CASSFQITGELFF. CDR3 in DNA: TGTGCCAGCAGTTTCCAGATCACCGGGGAGCTGTTTTTT.